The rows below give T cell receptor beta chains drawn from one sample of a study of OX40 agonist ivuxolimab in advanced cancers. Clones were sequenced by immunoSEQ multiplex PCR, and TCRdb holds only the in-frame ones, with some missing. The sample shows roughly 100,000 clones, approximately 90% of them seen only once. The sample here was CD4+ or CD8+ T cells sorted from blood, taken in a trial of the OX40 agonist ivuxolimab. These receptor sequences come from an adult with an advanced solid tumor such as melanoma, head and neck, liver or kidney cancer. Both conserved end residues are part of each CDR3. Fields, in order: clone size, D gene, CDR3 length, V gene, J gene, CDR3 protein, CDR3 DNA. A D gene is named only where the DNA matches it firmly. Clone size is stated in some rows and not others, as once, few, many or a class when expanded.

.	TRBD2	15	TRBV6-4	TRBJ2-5	CASSELAGAQETQYF	TGTGCCAGCAGTGAACTAGCGGGGGCTCAAGAGACCCAGTACTTC
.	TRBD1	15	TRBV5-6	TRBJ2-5	CASSWGQGAWETQYF	TGTGCCAGCAGCTGGGGACAGGGGGCATGGGAGACCCAGTACTTC
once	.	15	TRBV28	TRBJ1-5	CAIVRDLNGNQPQHF	TGTGCCATTGTACGGGACCTTAATGGCAATCAGCCCCAGCATTTT
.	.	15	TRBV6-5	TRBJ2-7	CASTLAGQISYEQYF	TGTGCCAGCACCCTGGCGGGGCAGATCTCCTACGAGCAGTACTTC
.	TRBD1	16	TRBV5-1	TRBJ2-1	CASSAQGASSYNEQFF	TGCGCCAGCAGCGCACAGGGGGCTAGCTCCTACAATGAGCAGTTCTTC
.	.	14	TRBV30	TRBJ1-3	CAWRRWSSGNTIYF	TGTGCCTGGAGGAGGTGGTCCTCTGGAAACACCATATATTTT
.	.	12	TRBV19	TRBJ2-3	CASSSDRITQYF	TGTGCCAGTAGTAGCGACAGGATCACGCAGTATTTT
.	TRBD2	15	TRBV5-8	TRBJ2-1	CASSSGGTSYNEQFF	TGTGCCAGCAGCTCCGGGGGGACTTCCTACAATGAGCAGTTCTTC
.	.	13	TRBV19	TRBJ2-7	CASSIDSWGEQYF	TGTGCCAGTAGTATAGATTCCTGGGGCGAGCAGTACTTC
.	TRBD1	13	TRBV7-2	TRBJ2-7	CASSSTGGNEQYF	TGTGCCAGCAGCTCCACAGGGGGGAACGAGCAGTACTTC
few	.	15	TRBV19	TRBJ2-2	CASSIARANTGELFF	TGTGCCAGTAGTATCGCTCGGGCGAACACCGGGGAGCTGTTTTTT
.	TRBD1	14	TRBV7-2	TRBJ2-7	CASSLDRYSYEQYF	TGTGCCAGCAGCTTGGACAGGTACTCCTACGAGCAGTACTTC
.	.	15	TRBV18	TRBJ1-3	CASSGTAGSGNTIYF	TGTGCCAGCTCAGGGACCGCCGGCTCTGGAAACACCATATATTTT
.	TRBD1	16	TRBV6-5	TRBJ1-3	CASSHSGQPSGNTIYF	TGTGCCAGCAGTCACTCGGGACAGCCCTCTGGAAACACCATATATTTT
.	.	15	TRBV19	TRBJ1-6	CASKVGGNVDSPLHF	TGTGCCAGTAAGGTCGGGGGGAATGTAGATTCACCCCTCCACTTT
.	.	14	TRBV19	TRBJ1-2	CASSPTGNNYGYTF	TGTGCCAGTAGTCCTACAGGGAACAACTATGGCTACACCTTC
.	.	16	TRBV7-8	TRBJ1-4	CASSFSNRVVGEKLFF	TGTGCCAGCAGCTTCAGCAACAGGGTGGTAGGAGAAAAACTGTTTTTT